The source of this TCR beta chain is a study of blood T cell repertoires in COVID-19. Germline V CDR1 and CDR2: SGHRS, YFSETQ. The CDR3 is made up of 16 amino acids. Between the trimmed V and J ends, which lost 4 bases and 3 bases, there was a span of 16 bases. Only in-frame clones appear in the TCRdb table, and some are missing; sequencing was by immunoSEQ multiplex PCR. The repertoire has more than 110,000 clones, approximately 80% of them found once; the top ten carry 8.8%. Sequenced input: peripheral blood. The sequence was obtained from a woman of 80 years or more in a cohort sampled during active or convalescent COVID-19. The J gene is TRBJ2-2, the V gene TRBV5-1, with TRBD1 as a possible D gene (6 bases). CDR3 loop: CASSPGIDRYTGELFF. In nucleotides, the CDR3 is TGCGCCAGCAGCCCTGGGATCGACAGGTACACCGGGGAGCTGTTTTTT.